These 29 T cell receptor beta chains originate from one sample sequenced in a study of blood T cell repertoires in COVID-19. Sequencing was performed with immunoSEQ multiplex PCR; in TCRdb, only in-frame clones are kept and a portion is missing. Here the sample spans about 240,000 clones, 70% to 90% being singletons. Sequencing input: peripheral blood. The receptors come from a man aged 50 to 60 with acute or convalescent COVID-19.

The chain has TRBV5-6 and TRBJ1-2, with 11 bases aligning to TRBD1. V shed 4 bases and J 8 bases; nucleotides not matched to a gene: 4. This CDR3 is 13 amino acids long. CDR1 is SGHDT, CDR2 YYEEEE, per germline. The CDR3 protein is CASSAGQGDGYTF. The CDR3 nucleotides are TGTGCCAGCAGCGCGGGACAGGGGGACGGCTACACCTTC.

The count of this clone is one. The CDR3: CASSAQLRGVANEQFF. CDR3 in DNA: TGTGCCAGCAGCGCACAGCTCAGGGGGGTAGCGAATGAGCAGTTCTTC. The chain recombines TRBV9 with TRBJ2-1, with D perhaps matching TRBD1 (7 bases). CDR3 length: 16 residues. The V gene lost 3 bases and the J gene lost 7 bases, with 20 bases spanning the gap. Germline lookup yields CDR1 SGDLS and CDR2 YYNGEE. Full variable domain (rest looked up from reference TRBV9 and TRBJ2-1): DSGVTQTPKHLITATGQRVTLRCSPRSGDLSVYWYQQSLDQGLQFLIQYYNGEERAKGNILERFSAQQFPDLHSELNLSSLELGDSALYFCASSAQLRGVANEQFFGPGTRLTVL.

CDR3 amino acids: CASSLIGIKSSGNTIYF. DNA for the CDR3: TGTGCCAGCAGCTTAATCGGTATAAAGAGCTCTGGAAACACCATATATTTT. The rearrangement joins TRBV7-9 to TRBJ1-3; D gene uncertain. The length of the CDR3 is 17 residues. V was shortened by 2 bases and J by 0 bases, with 14 bases between the two germline ends. The V gene's germline CDR1 is SEHNR and CDR2 FQNEAQ (reference sequence). The full variable domain, its missing parts supplied by reference TRBV7-9 and TRBJ1-3, is DTGVSQNPRHKITKRGQNVTFRCDPISEHNRLYWYRQTLGQGPEFLTYFQNEAQLEKSRLLSDRFSAERPKGSFSTLEIQRTEQGDSAMYLCASSLIGIKSSGNTIYFGEGSWLTVV.

The chain joins TRBV11-2 to TRBJ2-7; possibly TRBD1 for D (6 bases). V lost 4 bases to trimming and J lost 3 bases, with 16 bases between them. This CDR3 has 15 amino acids. Germline lookup yields CDR1 SGHAT and CDR2 FQNNGV. CDR3: CASSSLNQGIYEQYF. CDR3 DNA sequence: TGTGCCAGCAGCTCTTTAAACCAGGGGATCTACGAGCAGTACTTC.

This chain links TRBV11-2 with TRBJ2-1, with D possibly being TRBD2 (6 bases). In germline, CDR1 is SGHAT, CDR2 FQNNGV. This CDR3 region has 14 residues. With 1 base removed from V and 3 bases from J, the gap between germline ends came to 7 bases. The CDR3 coding sequence is TGTGCCAGCAGCTTAGGGGGACTCTACAATGAGCAGTTCTTC. Its translation is CASSLGGLYNEQFF.

The chain combines TRBV19 with TRBJ2-1, with a tentative D call TRBD2 (5 bases). The CDR3 is 16 amino acids. Germline V lookup: CDR1 LNHDA, CDR2 SQIVND (reference sequence). The V and J ends lost 2 bases and 7 bases respectively, with 18 bases between them. CDR3 bases: TGTGCCAGTAGTATACCTTGCGGGTGGGTGTGGAATGAGCAGTTCTTC. It is translated as CASSIPCGWVWNEQFF. Filled out from reference TRBV19 and TRBJ2-1, the complete variable domain reads DGGITQSPKYLFRKEGQNVTLSCEQNLNHDAMYWYRQDPGQGLRLIYYSQIVNDFQKGDIAEGYSVSREKKESFPLTVTSAQKNPTAFYLCASSIPCGWVWNEQFFGPGTRLTVL.

CDR3 residues: CASRTRTGNSPLHF. The CDR3 nucleotides read TGTGCCAGCAGGACAAGGACAGGGAATTCACCCCTCCACTTT. The chain uses TRBV6-5 and TRBJ1-6, with 8 bases fitting TRBD1. Trimming cost V 6 bases and J 7 bases; bases outside gene matches: 5. CDR1 is MNHEY, CDR2 SVGAGI, per germline. The CDR3 length is 14 residues.

The rearrangement links TRBV6-5 to TRBJ1-4; 8 nucleotides agree with TRBD1. With 5 bases clipped from V and 6 bases from J, the junction kept 5 bases outside the gene matches. The germline V gene encodes CDR1 MNHEY and CDR2 SVGAGI. The CDR3 is 14 residues long. In nucleotides, the CDR3 is TGTGCCAGCAGTACGACAGGGGCGGATGAAAAACTGTTTTTT. It encodes CASSTTGADEKLFF.

The chain joins TRBV6-5 to TRBJ2-1; D unresolved. Germline V gives CDR1 MNHEY, CDR2 SVGAGI. The V gene lost 6 bases and the J gene lost 4 bases, with 4 bases spanning the gap. CDR3 length: 11 amino acids. The CDR3 here is CASSRYNEQFF. CDR3 coding DNA: TGTGCCAGCAGCAGATACAATGAGCAGTTCTTC.

This clone occurred a few times. The chain uses TRBV19 and TRBJ2-7, with D tentatively TRBD2 (6 bases). V dropped 7 bases and J dropped 1 base, with 14 bases sitting between them. The CDR3 consists of 14 residues. The germline V gene has CDR1 LNHDA and CDR2 SQIVND (reference sequence). The CDR3, as DNA: TGTGCCAGTACCCTGCGGGACGGATCCTACGAGCAGTACTTC. Amino acid sequence: CASTLRDGSYEQYF.

The V call is TRBV10-3, the J call TRBJ2-5; weak D call: TRBD1 (6 bases). V lost 6 bases and J lost 2, with 16 bases in between. The CDR3 has 15 amino acids. CDR1 and CDR2 from the germline V gene are ENHRY and SYGVKD. The CDR3 nucleotides are TGTGCCATCAGCGGGGACAATGCCGGGCAAGAGACCCAGTACTTC. This translates into CAISGDNAGQETQYF.

Here the CDR3 DNA reads TGCGCCAGCAGCCGTAGCGGCGAGACGAACACCGGGGAGCTGTTTTTT. Protein: CASSRSGETNTGELFF. The genes are TRBV5-1 and TRBJ2-2, with D possibly TRBD2 on 6 matching bases. Trimming removed 4 bases at V and 0 bases at J, with 13 bases between. Germline CDR1 and CDR2: SGHRS and YFSETQ. The CDR3 runs to 16 residues.

The rearrangement links TRBV30 to TRBJ1-1; D is unclear. Germline V gives CDR1 GTSNPN, CDR2 SVGIG (reference sequence). The CDR3 covers 11 residues. V dropped 1 base and J dropped 7 bases, with 7 bases sitting between them. The CDR3 DNA reads TGTGCCTGGAGTGATTCAGTTGAAGCTTTCTTT. Its translation is CAWSDSVEAFF.

This clone was seen once. The chain is built from TRBV5-1 and TRBJ2-3; D perhaps matches TRBD1 (7 bases). Trimming shortened V by 0 bases and J by 2 bases, and 13 bases separated the two germline ends. The CDR3 is 16 amino acids. Per germline, CDR1 SGHRS and CDR2 YFSETQ. CDR3 DNA: TGCGCCAGCAGCTTGGCCGGCAGGGGGGTCACAGATACGCAGTATTTT. Translation gives CASSLAGRGVTDTQYF.

The V call is TRBV3-1 (or the pseudogene TRBV3-2), the J call TRBJ1-1; D not certain. Per germline, CDR1 LGHDT and CDR2 YNNKEL (reference sequence). The CDR3 extends over 14 amino acids. V was pared by 7 bases and J by 0 bases, with 12 bases between. CDR3 in DNA: TGTGCCAGCAAGTCAGCGCCAGTGAACACTGAAGCTTTCTTT. Protein: CASKSAPVNTEAFF.

V and J are TRBV10-1 and TRBJ2-2; no reliable D call. The ends were cut back, 0 bases at V and 3 bases at J, with 5 bases in the middle. The germline CDR1 and CDR2 sequences are WNHNN and SYGVQD (reference sequence). The CDR3 extends over 14 amino acids. CDR3 in amino acids: CASSESGYTGELFF. The DNA for the CDR3 is TGCGCCAGCAGTGAGTCCGGTTACACCGGGGAGCTGTTTTTT.

The chain carries TRBV11-2 and TRBJ1-5; D is undetermined. CDR1 and CDR2 from the germline V gene are SGHAT and FQNNGV. The CDR3 extends over 14 amino acids. Trimming took off 1 base at V and 4 bases at J, with 8 bases between the two ends. This CDR3 is CASSLAVTNQPQHF. CDR3 coding DNA: TGTGCCAGCAGCTTAGCGGTCACTAATCAGCCCCAGCATTTT.

The chain joins TRBV5-6 to TRBJ1-2, with a tentative D call TRBD1 (6 bases). The CDR3 totals 15 residues. The V gene lost 4 bases and the J gene lost 4 bases, with 17 bases spanning the gap. The germline V gene has CDR1 SGHDT and CDR2 YYEEEE. CDR3 DNA sequence: TGTGCCAGCAGCCCAATGCCCCGGACAGCCTATGGCTACACCTTC. This gives the protein CASSPMPRTAYGYTF.

The rearrangement uses TRBV7-9 and TRBJ2-3; TRBD2 aligns across 7 bases. CDR3 length: 16 residues. V shed 5 bases and J 3 bases; nucleotides not matched to a gene: 11. Looked up from germline, CDR1 is SEHNR and CDR2 is FQNEAQ (reference sequence). The CDR3 DNA reads TGTGCCAGCAGCGCGAGACGGAGCGGGGAGACAGATACGCAGTATTTT. This encodes CASSARRSGETDTQYF.

This clone was seen only a few times. V gene TRBV18 combines with J gene TRBJ1-5; TRBD1 matches at 7 bases. The V gene end was trimmed by 6 bases and the J gene end by 6 bases; junction bases not matched to a gene: 5. Germline V gene lookup returns CDR1 KGHSH and CDR2 LQKENI. This CDR3 is built from 13 residues. This chain's CDR3 is CASSAGGRQPQHF. The CDR3 coding sequence is TGTGCCAGCTCGGCAGGGGGGCGTCAGCCCCAGCATTTT.

The chain recombines TRBV2 with TRBJ2-2; D possibly corresponds to TRBD1 (5 bases). Germline V gene lookup returns CDR1 SNHLY and CDR2 FYNNEI. The CDR3 length is 13 residues. The V gene lost 11 bases and the J gene lost 3 bases, with 13 bases spanning the gap. The DNA of the CDR3 is TGTGCCCACATGGGCAGGGACACCGGGGAGCTGTTTTTT. As protein: CAHMGRDTGELFF.

The chain has TRBV19 and TRBJ1-2, with D unresolved. Trimming removed 4 bases from V and 4 bases from J, with 13 bases in between. In germline, CDR1 is LNHDA, CDR2 SQIVND (reference sequence). The CDR3 loop spans 14 amino acids. The CDR3 region has the DNA TGTGCCAGTAGTACTGCAGGCATCGGCTATGGCTACACCTTC. This sequence encodes CASSTAGIGYGYTF.

The V call is TRBV13, the J call TRBJ2-1, with TRBD2 matching over 12 bases. The junction had 13 bases not matched to a gene; V was cut back by 5 bases and J by 11 bases. In germline, CDR1 is PRHDT, CDR2 FYEKMQ (reference sequence). The CDR3 is 16 amino acids. The CDR3 reads CASSPPSGRARNQQFF. Here the CDR3 DNA reads TGTGCCAGCAGCCCACCTAGCGGGAGGGCCCGTAATCAGCAGTTCTTC.

The gene calls are TRBV11-1 and TRBJ2-7, with TRBD2 identical over 8 bases. This CDR3 region has 14 residues. The V gene end was trimmed by 5 bases and the J gene end by 3 bases; junction bases not matched to a gene: 6. The germline V gene has CDR1 SGHAT and CDR2 FQDESV (reference sequence). The CDR3 spells CASSNSGIDYEQYF. The CDR3 DNA is TGTGCCAGCAGCAATAGCGGGATTGACTACGAGCAGTACTTC.

DNA of the CDR3: TGTGCCAGCAGCGGACAGGGGGCAGTGCGAGGGTATGGCTACACCTTC. It translates to CASSGQGAVRGYGYTF. V is TRBV11-3 and J is TRBJ1-2; 11 bases match TRBD1. V trimming: 5 bases; J trimming: 5 bases; junction bases outside the gene matches: 10. The germline CDR1 and CDR2 sequences are SGHNT and YENEEA. The CDR3 length is 16 residues.

The V call is TRBV24-1, the J call TRBJ1-6, with D tentatively TRBD1 (5 bases). CDR3 length: 14 residues. CDR1 is KGHDR, CDR2 SFDVKD, per germline. Trimming shortened V by 2 bases and J by 7 bases, and 8 bases separated the two germline ends. CDR3 loop: CATSDSGFNSPLHF. The CDR3 nucleotides read TGTGCCACCAGTGATTCAGGGTTCAATTCACCCCTCCACTTT.

V usage is TRBV28 and J usage is TRBJ2-2; tentative D call: TRBD2 (7 bases). Trimming shortened V by 2 bases and J by 6 bases, and 13 bases separated the two germline ends. The germline V gene has CDR1 MDHEN and CDR2 SYDVKM. This CDR3 has 15 residues. The CDR3 sequence is CASSLTGGSAGELFF. For the CDR3, the DNA is TGTGCCAGCAGTTTAACGGGGGGCAGCGCCGGGGAGCTGTTTTTT.

A single count supports this clone. The rearrangement joins TRBV6-6 to TRBJ1-2; 11 nucleotides line up with TRBD1. The CDR3 runs to 13 residues. The V gene end was trimmed by 6 bases and the J gene end by 6 bases; junction bases not matched to a gene: 3. CDR1 and CDR2 (germline): MNHNY, SVGAGI (reference sequence). The CDR3 coding sequence is TGTGCCAGCAGCCGGGACAGGGGGGATGGCTACACCTTC. Amino acid sequence: CASSRDRGDGYTF.

This clone was seen once. This sequence joins TRBV10-2 and TRBJ2-7; tentatively, D is TRBD1 (6 bases). CDR3 length: 14 amino acids. Trimming left V 6 bases short and J 2 bases short, with 14 bases between. Per the germline V gene, CDR1 is WSHSY and CDR2 is SAAADI. CDR3 residues: CASSPGHRTYEQYF. For the CDR3, the DNA is TGCGCCAGCAGCCCGGGACACCGAACCTACGAGCAGTACTTC.